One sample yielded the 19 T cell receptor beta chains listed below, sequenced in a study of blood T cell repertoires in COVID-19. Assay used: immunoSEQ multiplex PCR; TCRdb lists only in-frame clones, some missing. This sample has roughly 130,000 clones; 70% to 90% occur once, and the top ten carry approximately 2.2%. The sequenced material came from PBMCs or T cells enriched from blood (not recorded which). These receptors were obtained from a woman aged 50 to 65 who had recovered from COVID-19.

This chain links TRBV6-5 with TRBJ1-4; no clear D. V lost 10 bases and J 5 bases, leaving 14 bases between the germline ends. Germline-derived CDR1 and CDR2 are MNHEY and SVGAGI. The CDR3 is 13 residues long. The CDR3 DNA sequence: TGTGCCACCCTGGAGAGGGTAAATGAAAAACTGTTTTTT. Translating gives CATLERVNEKLFF.

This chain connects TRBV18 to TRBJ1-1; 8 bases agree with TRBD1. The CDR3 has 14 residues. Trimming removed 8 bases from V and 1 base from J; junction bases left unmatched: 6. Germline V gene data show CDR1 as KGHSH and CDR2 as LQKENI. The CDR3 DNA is TGTGCCAGCGGACGGGACAGGTCGAACACTGAAGCTTTCTTT. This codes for CASGRDRSNTEAFF.

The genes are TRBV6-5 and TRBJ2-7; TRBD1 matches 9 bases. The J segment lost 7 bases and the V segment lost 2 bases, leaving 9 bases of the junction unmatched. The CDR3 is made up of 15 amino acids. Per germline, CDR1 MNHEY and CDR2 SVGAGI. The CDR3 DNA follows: TGTGCCAGCAGTTACACAGAACAGGGGGCGGGAGAGCAGTACTTC. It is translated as CASSYTEQGAGEQYF.

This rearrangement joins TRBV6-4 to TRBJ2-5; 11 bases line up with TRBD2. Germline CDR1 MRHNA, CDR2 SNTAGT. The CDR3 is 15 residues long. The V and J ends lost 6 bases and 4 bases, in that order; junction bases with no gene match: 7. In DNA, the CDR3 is TGTGCCAGCAGCTTAACTAGCGGGGGAGGAGAGACCCAGTACTTC. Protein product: CASSLTSGGGETQYF.

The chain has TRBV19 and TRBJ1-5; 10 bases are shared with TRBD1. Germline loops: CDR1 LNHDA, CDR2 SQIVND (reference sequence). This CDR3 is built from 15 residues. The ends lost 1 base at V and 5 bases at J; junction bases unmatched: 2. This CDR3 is CASSIGQGAHQPQHF. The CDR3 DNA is TGTGCCAGTAGTATAGGACAGGGGGCCCATCAGCCCCAGCATTTT.

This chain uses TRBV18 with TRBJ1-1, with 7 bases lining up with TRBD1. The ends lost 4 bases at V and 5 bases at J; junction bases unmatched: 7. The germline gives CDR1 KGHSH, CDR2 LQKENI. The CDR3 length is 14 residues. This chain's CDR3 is CASSRNRGHTEAFF. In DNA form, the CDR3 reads TGTGCCAGCTCACGGAATAGGGGGCATACTGAAGCTTTCTTT.

The CDR3 protein is CASSPRDSSGYTF. The CDR3 DNA reads TGCGCCAGCAGCCCTCGGGACAGTAGCGGCTACACCTTC. This chain uses TRBV5-1 with TRBJ1-2; 7 nucleotides line up with TRBD1. CDR1 SGHRS and CDR2 YFSETQ come from the germline V gene. This CDR3 region has 13 residues. V dropped 4 bases and J dropped 8; count of bases not matched to a gene: 8.

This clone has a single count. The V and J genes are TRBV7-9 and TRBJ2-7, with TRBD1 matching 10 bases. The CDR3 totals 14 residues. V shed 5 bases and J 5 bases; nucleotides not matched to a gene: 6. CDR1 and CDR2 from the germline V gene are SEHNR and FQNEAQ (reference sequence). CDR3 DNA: TGTGCCAGCAGCCATCCGGGACAGGGGCACGAGCAGTACTTC. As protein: CASSHPGQGHEQYF.

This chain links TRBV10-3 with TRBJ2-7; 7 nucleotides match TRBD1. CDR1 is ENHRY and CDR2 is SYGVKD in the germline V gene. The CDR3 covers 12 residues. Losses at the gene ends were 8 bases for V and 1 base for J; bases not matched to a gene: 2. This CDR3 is CAIGTESYEQYF. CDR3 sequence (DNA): TGTGCCATCGGGACAGAATCCTACGAGCAGTACTTC.

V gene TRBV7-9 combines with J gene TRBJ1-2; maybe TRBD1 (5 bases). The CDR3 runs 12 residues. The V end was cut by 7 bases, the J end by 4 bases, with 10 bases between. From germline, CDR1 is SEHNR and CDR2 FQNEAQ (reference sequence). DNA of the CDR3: TGTGCCAGCACCGCAGGGTCCTATGGCTACACCTTC. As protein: CASTAGSYGYTF.

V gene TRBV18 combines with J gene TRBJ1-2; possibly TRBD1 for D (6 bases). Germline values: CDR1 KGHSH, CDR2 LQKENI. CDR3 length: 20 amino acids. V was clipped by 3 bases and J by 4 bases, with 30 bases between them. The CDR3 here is CASSPRGPSDNHPFGYGYTF. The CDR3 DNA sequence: TGTGCCAGCTCACCGCGGGGGCCGTCAGACAACCACCCCTTTGGCTATGGCTACACCTTC. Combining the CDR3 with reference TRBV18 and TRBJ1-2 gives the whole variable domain NAGVMQNPRHLVRRRGQEARLRCSPMKGHSHVYWYRQLPEEGLKFMVYLQKENIIDESGMPKERFSAEFPKEGPSILRIQQVVRGDSAAYFCASSPRGPSDNHPFGYGYTFGSGTRLTVV.

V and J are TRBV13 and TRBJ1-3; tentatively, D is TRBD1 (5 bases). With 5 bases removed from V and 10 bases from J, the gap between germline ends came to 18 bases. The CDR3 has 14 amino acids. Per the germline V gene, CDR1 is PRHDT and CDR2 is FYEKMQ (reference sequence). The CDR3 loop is CASSPGEGRSTIYF. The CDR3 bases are TGTGCCAGCAGCCCGGGGGAGGGCCGGTCGACCATATATTTT. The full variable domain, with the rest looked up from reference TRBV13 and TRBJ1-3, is AAGVIQSPRHLIKEKRETATLKCYPIPRHDTVYWYQQGPGQDPQFLISFYEKMQSDKGSIPDRFSAQQFSDYHSELNMSSLELGDSALYFCASSPGEGRSTIYFGEGSWLTVV.

The CDR3: CASIGTGYEQYF. The CDR3 coding sequence is TGTGCCAGCATTGGGACAGGCTACGAGCAGTACTTC. The rearrangement links TRBV12-3 or TRBV12-4 to TRBJ2-7; TRBD1 matches 8 bases. J gave up 3 bases and V 7 bases, and 2 bases lay outside the gene matches. This CDR3 has 12 amino acids.

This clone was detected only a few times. Here the CDR3 reads CAISESTLNSPYTEAFF. CDR3 in DNA: TGTGCCATCAGTGAGTCGACCCTAAACAGCCCCTACACTGAAGCTTTCTTT. V and J are TRBV10-3 and TRBJ1-1; D call uncertain. CDR1 ENHRY and CDR2 SYGVKD come from the germline V gene. V was pared by 0 bases and J by 3 bases, with 17 bases between. The CDR3 loop spans 17 amino acids.

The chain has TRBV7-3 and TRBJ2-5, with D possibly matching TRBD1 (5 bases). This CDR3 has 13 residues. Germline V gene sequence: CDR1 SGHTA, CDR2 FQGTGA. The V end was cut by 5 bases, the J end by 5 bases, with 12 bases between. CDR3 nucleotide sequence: TGTGCCAGCAGCCAACAGGCGTATGAGACCCAGTACTTC. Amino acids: CASSQQAYETQYF.

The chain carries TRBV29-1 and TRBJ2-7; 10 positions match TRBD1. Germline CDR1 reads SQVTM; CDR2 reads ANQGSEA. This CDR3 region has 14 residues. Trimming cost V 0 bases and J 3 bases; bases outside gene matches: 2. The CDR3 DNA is TGCAGCGTTGAAGAGGGACAGGGGAACTACGAGCAGTACTTC. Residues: CSVEEGQGNYEQYF.

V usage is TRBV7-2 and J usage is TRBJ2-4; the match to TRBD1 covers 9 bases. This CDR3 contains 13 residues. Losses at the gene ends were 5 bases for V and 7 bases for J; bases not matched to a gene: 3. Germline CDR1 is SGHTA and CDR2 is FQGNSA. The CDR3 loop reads CASSRDRENIQYF. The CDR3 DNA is TGTGCCAGCAGCCGGGACAGGGAGAACATTCAGTACTTC. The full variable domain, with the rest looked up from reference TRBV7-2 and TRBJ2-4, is GAGVSQSPSNKVTEKGKDVELRCDPISGHTALYWYRQSLGQGLEFLIYFQGNSAPDKSGLPSDRFSAERTGGSVSTLTIQRTQQEDSAVYLCASSRDRENIQYFGAGTRLSVL.

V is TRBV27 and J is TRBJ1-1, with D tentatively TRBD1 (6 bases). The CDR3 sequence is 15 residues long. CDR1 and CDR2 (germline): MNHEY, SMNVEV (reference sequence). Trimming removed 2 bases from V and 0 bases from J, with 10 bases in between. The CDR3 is CASSLPGQMNTEAFF. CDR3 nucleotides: TGTGCCAGCAGTTTACCCGGACAGATGAACACTGAAGCTTTCTTT.

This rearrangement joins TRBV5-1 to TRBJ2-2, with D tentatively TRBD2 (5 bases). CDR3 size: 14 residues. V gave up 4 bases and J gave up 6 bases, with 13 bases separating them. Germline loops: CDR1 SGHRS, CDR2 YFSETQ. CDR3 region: CASSEGREAGELFF. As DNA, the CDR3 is TGCGCCAGCAGCGAGGGTCGTGAAGCCGGGGAGCTGTTTTTT.